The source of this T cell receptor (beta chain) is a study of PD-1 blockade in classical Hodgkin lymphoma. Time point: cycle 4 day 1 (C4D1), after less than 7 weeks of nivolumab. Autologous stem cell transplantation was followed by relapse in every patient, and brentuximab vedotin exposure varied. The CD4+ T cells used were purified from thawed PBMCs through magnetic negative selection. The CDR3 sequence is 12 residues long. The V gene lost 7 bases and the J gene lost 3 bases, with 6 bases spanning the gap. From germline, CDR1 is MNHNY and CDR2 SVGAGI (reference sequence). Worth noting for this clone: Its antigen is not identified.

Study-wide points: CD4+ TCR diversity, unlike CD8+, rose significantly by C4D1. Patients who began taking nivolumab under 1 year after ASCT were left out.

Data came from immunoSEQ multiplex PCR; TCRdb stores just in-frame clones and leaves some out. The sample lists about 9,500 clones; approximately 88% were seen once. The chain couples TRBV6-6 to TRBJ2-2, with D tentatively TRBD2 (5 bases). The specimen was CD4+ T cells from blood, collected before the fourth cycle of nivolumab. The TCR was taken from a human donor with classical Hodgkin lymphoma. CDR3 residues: CASKRDTGELFF. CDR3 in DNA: TGTGCCAGCAAGAGGGACACCGGGGAGCTGTTTTTT.